This entry concerns a single T cell receptor beta chain. The antigen is unknown. The data stem from a study of T cell responses to AZD1222 COVID-19 vaccine. About the research overall: Recipients boosted at about 4 weeks or about 12 weeks are pooled.

Germline V gene lookup returns CDR1 MDHEN and CDR2 SYDVKM. This CDR3 is built from 15 residues. V was cut by 4 bases and J by 7 bases, with 16 bases left in between. Sequencing was performed with immunoSEQ multiplex PCR; in TCRdb, only in-frame clones are kept and a portion is missing. The sample holds around 120,000 clones, over 80% seen once. Study-level points and caveats: At baseline, just five to seven AZD1222 recipients tested seropositive.

The chain combines TRBV28 with TRBJ1-4; D is unresolved. Specimen: peripheral blood, collected on day 0 of AZD1222 vaccination. This receptor was obtained from an adult in good health. The CDR3 region has the DNA TGTGCCAGCAGTTCACCCTCAGGAGAGGGTGAAAAACTGTTTTTT. As protein: CASSSPSGEGEKLFF. The full variable domain, in which reference TRBV28 and TRBJ1-4 provide the parts outside the CDR3, is DVKVTQSSRYLVKRTGEKVFLECVQDMDHENMFWYRQDPGLGLRLIYFSYDVKMKEKGDIPEGYSVSREKKERFSLILESASTNQTSMYLCASSSPSGEGEKLFFGSGTQLSVL.